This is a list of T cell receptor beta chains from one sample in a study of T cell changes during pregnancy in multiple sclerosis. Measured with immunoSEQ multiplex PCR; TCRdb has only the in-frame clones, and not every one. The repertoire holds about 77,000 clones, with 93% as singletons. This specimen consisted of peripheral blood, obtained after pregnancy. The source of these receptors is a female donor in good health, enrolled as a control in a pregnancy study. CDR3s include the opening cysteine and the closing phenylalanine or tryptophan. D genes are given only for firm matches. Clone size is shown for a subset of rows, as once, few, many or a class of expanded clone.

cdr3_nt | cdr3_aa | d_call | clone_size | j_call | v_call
TGCGCCAGCGAGCCCCCCAGAGGAGGATGGTATGAAGCTTTCTTT | CASEPPRGGWYEAFF | - | - | TRBJ1-1 | TRBV23-1
TGTGCCAGCAGCGTAGTACCCTCGTTAGGGGCAGATACGCAGTATTTT | CASSVVPSLGADTQYF | - | - | TRBJ2-3 | TRBV9
TGTGCCAGCAGGCCAGGGATGTTTCCGGACTATGGCTACACCTTC | CASRPGMFPDYGYTF | - | - | TRBJ1-2 | TRBV7-9
TGTGCCAGCACCTTGGTGCCGGGGTTCTCTGGAAACACCATATATTTT | CASTLVPGFSGNTIYF | - | - | TRBJ1-3 | TRBV28
TGTGCCAGCAGTTCCAGGGTATTTGGCACCGGGGAGCTGTTTTTT | CASSSRVFGTGELFF | - | - | TRBJ2-2 | TRBV6-5
TGTGCCAGTAGTAAAAAACAGGCGAACAATCAGCCCCAGCATTTT | CASSKKQANNQPQHF | - | - | TRBJ1-5 | TRBV19
TGTGCCTGGAGTGCCCCTAGCTCACGATCTTTCGAGCAGTACTTC | CAWSAPSSRSFEQYF | - | - | TRBJ2-7 | TRBV30
TGCGCCAGCAGCTTGGTATATGCGGGGAAATTCACAGATACGCAGTATTTT | CASSLVYAGKFTDTQYF | - | - | TRBJ2-3 | TRBV5-1
TGTGCCAGCAGCCAAGATTTGAGCGCCGAGACCCAGTACTTC | CASSQDLSAETQYF | - | - | TRBJ2-5 | TRBV4-2
TGTGCCAGCAGCCAAGACGGACAGGCCAATCAGCCCCAGCATTTT | CASSQDGQANQPQHF | TRBD1 | - | TRBJ1-5 | TRBV4-2
TGTGCCAGCAGTAGAGGGGGCCCAGATACGCAGTATTTT | CASSRGGPDTQYF | TRBD1 | - | TRBJ2-3 | TRBV6-6
TGTGCCAGCAGCCTCGCTTGGAGCTCCTACAATGAGCAGTTCTTC | CASSLAWSSYNEQFF | - | - | TRBJ2-1 | TRBV7-2
TGCGCCAGCAGCCAAGAGTCGGGAGGCCCAAAAGAGACCCAGTACTTC | CASSQESGGPKETQYF | TRBD2 | - | TRBJ2-5 | TRBV4-1
TGCGCCAGCAGCTTGGGGCCAGCGGGAGTTAGGAATGAGCAGTTCTTC | CASSLGPAGVRNEQFF | TRBD2 | - | TRBJ2-1 | TRBV5-1
TGTGCTAGCAGCTTAGCTCAGGGGAGCGAGCAGTACTTC | CASSLAQGSEQYF | - | - | TRBJ2-7 | TRBV7-7
TGTGCCTGGAGTGCAAACTATGGCTACACCTTC | CAWSANYGYTF | - | - | TRBJ1-2 | TRBV30
TGTGCCTGGAGTAATGACAGGGTGGGTGAAAAACTGTTTTTT | CAWSNDRVGEKLFF | TRBD1 | - | TRBJ1-4 | TRBV30
TGTGCCAGCAGTCGGGACAGTGAAGGGGAAAAACTGTTTTTT | CASSRDSEGEKLFF | TRBD1 | few | TRBJ1-4 | TRBV6-1
TGTGCCAGCACTCCGGACTACCGCTCCTACAATGAGCAGTTCTTC | CASTPDYRSYNEQFF | - | - | TRBJ2-1 | TRBV27
TGTGCCAGCAGCGTAGATATTAGCGGGGGGATCCAAGAGACCCAGTACTTC | CASSVDISGGIQETQYF | TRBD2 | - | TRBJ2-5 | TRBV9
TGCGCCAGCAGCCAAGAGCCGGGACTAGCGTCCGAGCAGTACTTC | CASSQEPGLASEQYF | TRBD2 | - | TRBJ2-7 | TRBV4-1
TGTGCCAGCAGTTCCTATAAAATCTACCGAGAGGGACTAGCGGGAGCAGCAGATACGCAGTATTTT | CASSSYKIYREGLAGAADTQYF | TRBD2 | - | TRBJ2-3 | TRBV28
TGTGCCAGCAGCTCAGGGGGGTCCTCCTACGAGCAGTACTTC | CASSSGGSSYEQYF | - | - | TRBJ2-7 | TRBV7-3
TGTGCCAGCAGTGTAGTCACAGATACGCAGTATTTT | CASSVVTDTQYF | - | - | TRBJ2-3 | TRBV2
TGTGCCAGCAACACCGTGAGGGGGAGAGGCGAGCAGTACTTC | CASNTVRGRGEQYF | - | - | TRBJ2-7 | TRBV7-8
TGTGCCTGGACCCACCCGGGACAGGGGGCGCGTATTCAGTACTTC | CAWTHPGQGARIQYF | TRBD1 | - | TRBJ2-4 | TRBV30
TGTGCCAGCAGCCCGGGGAGAGCAACTAATGAAAAACTGTTTTTT | CASSPGRATNEKLFF | - | - | TRBJ1-4 | TRBV7-3
TGTGCCAGCAGCAAAATTGGCAGGCGCTCCTACGAGCAGTACTTC | CASSKIGRRSYEQYF | - | - | TRBJ2-7 | TRBV21-1
TGTGCCAGTTGGCCGGGACTAGCGGGGGGGCGGGCAGATACGCAGTATTTT | CASWPGLAGGRADTQYF | TRBD2 | - | TRBJ2-3 | TRBV27
TGTGCCAGCAGCTTGGCCTTTGGGACAGGGGGTAGCGAGCAGTACTTC | CASSLAFGTGGSEQYF | TRBD1 | - | TRBJ2-7 | TRBV5-4
TGCAGCGCTTCCGGGACAGGGGCCTATGGCTACACCTTC | CSASGTGAYGYTF | TRBD1 | - | TRBJ1-2 | TRBV29-1
TGTGCCAGCAGCACTGGGGGGACAGGTTACAATGAGCAGTTCTTC | CASSTGGTGYNEQFF | TRBD1 | - | TRBJ2-1 | TRBV27
TGCAGCGTAATGGGGCCCATGACCCATCAGTACTTC | CSVMGPMTHQYF | - | once | TRBJ2-5 | TRBV29-1